What follows describes a single T cell receptor beta chain. This clonotype was found a few times. Its antigen remains undetermined. No base qualities exist here, and no much larger clone lies one base off it. The data were taken from a study of T cell repertoires in cytomegalovirus infection (dated by TCRdb to between 2018 and 2021). Regarding the study in general: Peptide stimulations targeted recently identified HLA-C-restricted CMV epitopes, whose presentation resists viral immunomodulation, together with well-studied HLA-B-restricted epitopes. Because public TCR beta signatures pointed to carriage of CMV infection together with the matching HLA type, the HLA type of each donor mattered for the analysis. Findings and caveats that apply to the study as a whole: Carriers of CMV infection plus the relevant HLA type were discriminated by the cumulative frequency of public TCR beta family members in the study cohort and in an independent roughly 320-donor cohort. In the ex vivo response, HLA-C-restricted CMV-specific TCR beta clonotypes were dominant, and in two of eight donors the single most frequent clonotype came from this HLA-C-restricted group.

The sample's treatment or condition label, in plain terms: in vitro stimulation with specific CMV peptide epitopes to enrich CMV-specific T cells. TCRdb records Illumina HiSeq 1500 as the sequencer. Using fastp at Q25 and MiXCR, TCRdb reprocessed the public reads and kept productive beta chains. Rows are combined by CDR3 protein, so each entry shows the most common genes and DNA. The sample table records about a million distinct CDR3 sequences; approximately 31% of these occur just once. The biggest ten clones account for 11% to 15% of the sample. The CDR3 holds 15 amino acids from the cysteine to the phenylalanine. Only the CDR3 DNA stays, 45 bases, in frame from base 1. V has 5 bases trimmed and J has 6 bases trimmed; junction bases matching no gene number 7. The germline V gene supplies CDR1 SGHVS and CDR2 FQNEAQ.

Recombination connected TRBV7-8 to TRBJ2-1; TRBD2 agrees with 10 junctional bases. The origin of this receptor is a human donor in good health (CMV status not recorded). Some clones in this sample may be carry-over from other donors' samples. The sample was cultured CD8+ T cells from PBMCs, taken from culture after CMV antigen stimulation. At the DNA level, the sequence is TGTGCCAGCAGCCCCGCCCTAGCGGGGGTCAATGAGCAGTTCTTC. It is translated as CASSPALAGVNEQFF.